These 20 T cell receptor beta chains were all obtained from the same sample, sequenced in a study of CDR3 diversity in severe acne. TCRdb re-called the PCR reads with MiXCR, one entry per CDR3 protein. The table records 90,000 or so distinct CDR3 sequences, around half of them present only once. Source material: blood. The receptors shown here come from a male donor in good health, serving as a control.

The J gene is TRBJ1-4, the V gene TRBV20-1; D is possibly TRBD1 (5 bases). The V gene's germline CDR1 is DFQATT and CDR2 SNEGSKA (reference sequence). The CDR3 consists of 12 residues. Deletions cut 3 bases from V and 10 bases from J, with 12 bases between. CDR3 amino acids: CSARRQGGKLFF. The CDR3 DNA reads as TGCAGTGCTAGGCGGCAGGGAGGAAAACTGTTTTTT.

Comment on this clonotype: Since a much larger clone is just one base distant, this may be a read error. As the CDR3 is not closed by the conserved phenylalanine or tryptophan, this likely results from a read error. The rearrangement uses TRBV14 and TRBJ1-2; the D is unclear. Germline V gene data show CDR1 as SGHDN and CDR2 as FVKESK. The CDR3 runs to 13 residues. Trimming stripped 5 bases from V and 4 bases from J, with 11 bases between. The CDR3 loop is CASSVEDRYGYTY. The CDR3 region has the DNA TGTGCCAGCAGCGTTGAGGACCGCTATGGCTACACCTAC.

The rearrangement joins TRBV2 to TRBJ2-2, with 9 positions matching TRBD2. Trimming took 11 bases from V and 5 from J; bases not matched to a gene: 15. Germline CDR1 reads SNHLY; CDR2 reads FYNNEI. The CDR3 is 16 residues long. Written as DNA, the CDR3 is TGTGCCTTAAGTTGGTGGACTAGCGATCGAACCGGGGAGCTGTTTTTT. Protein product: CALSWWTSDRTGELFF.

The chain links TRBV5-5 to TRBJ2-5; 9 bases are a match to TRBD2. The CDR3 totals 15 residues. The J segment lost 5 bases and the V segment lost 1 base, leaving 6 bases of the junction unmatched. Per the germline V gene, CDR1 is SGHKS and CDR2 is YYEKEE (reference sequence). In DNA, the CDR3 is TGTGCCAGCAGCTTGAGGGACAGCGGGAGGGAGACCCAGTACTTC. Residues: CASSLRDSGRETQYF. Full variable domain (outside the CDR3, taken from reference TRBV5-5 and TRBJ2-5): DAGVTQSPTHLIKTRGQQVTLRCSPISGHKSVSWYQQVLGQGPQFIFQYYEKEERGRGNFPDRFSARQFPNYSSELNVNALLLGDSALYLCASSLRDSGRETQYFGPGTRLLVL.

The chain combines TRBV9 with TRBJ2-7, with a weak D call TRBD1 (6 bases). Germline CDR1 and CDR2: SGDLS and YYNGEE. The V end was cut by 3 bases, the J end by 3 bases, with 10 bases between. This CDR3 has 13 residues. The DNA of the CDR3 is TGTGCCAGCAGCGCGGGACAAGTCTACGAGCAGTACTTC. Amino acids: CASSAGQVYEQYF. The full variable domain, in which reference TRBV9 and TRBJ2-7 provide the parts outside the CDR3, is DSGVTQTPKHLITATGQRVTLRCSPRSGDLSVYWYQQSLDQGLQFLIQYYNGEERAKGNILERFSAQQFPDLHSELNLSSLELGDSALYFCASSAGQVYEQYFGPGTRLTVT.

This clonotype is categorized as medium-sized (0.01 to 0.1%). The CDR3 DNA follows: TGTGCCACCAGTGATCCCACAGGTTTCCAAGAGACCCAGTACTTC. It yields the protein CATSDPTGFQETQYF. V usage is TRBV24-1 and J usage is TRBJ2-5; maybe TRBD1 (5 bases). CDR3 length equals 15 residues. Germline values: CDR1 KGHDR, CDR2 SFDVKD. V lost 3 bases to trimming and J lost 1 base, with 11 bases between them.

The chain is built from TRBV20-1 and TRBJ2-5; no clear D. Germline assignment: CDR1 DFQATT and CDR2 SNEGSKA (reference sequence). The V and J ends lost 6 bases and 9 bases respectively, with 17 bases between them. The CDR3 loop spans 12 amino acids. CDR3 coding DNA: TGCAGTGCCAACGACCGGGTCGAGGCCCAGTACTTC. Translated, it gives CSANDRVEAQYF.

This clonotype is medium-sized in the sample. The chain uses TRBV19 and TRBJ2-1, with a possible D match to TRBD2 (5 bases). Deletions cut 1 base from V and 4 bases from J, with 8 bases between. The CDR3 sequence is 14 residues long. CDR1 LNHDA and CDR2 SQIVND come from the germline V gene (reference sequence). The CDR3 sequence is CASSIGGSYNEQFF. The CDR3 nucleotides are TGTGCCAGTAGTATAGGAGGGAGTTACAATGAGCAGTTCTTC.

The chain is built from TRBV2 and TRBJ2-3; 9 nucleotides align to TRBD2. The junction had 9 bases not matched to a gene; V was cut back by 5 bases and J by 9 bases. Germline lookup yields CDR1 SNHLY and CDR2 FYNNEI. CDR3 length: 14 residues. The CDR3 region has the DNA TGTGCCAGCAGTACCGGAACCGGGACTAGCACGCAGTATTTT. It codes for CASSTGTGTSTQYF.

The chain combines TRBV9 with TRBJ1-2, with unresolved D. The CDR3 is 13 residues long. Germline lookup yields CDR1 SGDLS and CDR2 YYNGEE. Trimming stripped 4 bases from V and 8 bases from J, with 15 bases between. The CDR3 nucleotides are TGTGCCAGCAGCCCGGATGGCGTTGGCGGCTACACCTTC. This translates into CASSPDGVGGYTF.

This clonotype turned up a few times. The rearrangement joins TRBV5-1 to TRBJ2-7; maybe TRBD2 (6 bases). The CDR3 is made up of 11 amino acids. The V gene lost 7 bases and the J gene lost 6 bases, with 11 bases spanning the gap. CDR1 and CDR2 (germline): SGHRS, YFSETQ. The CDR3 nucleotides read TGCGCCAGCGGGGCGGGGCTCGAGCAGTACTTC. Its translation: CASGAGLEQYF.

The CDR3 sequence is CASRKGAGYTF. As DNA, the CDR3 is TGTGCCAGCAGAAAGGGGGCTGGCTACACCTTC. The rearrangement links TRBV28 to TRBJ1-2, with 7 bases lining up with TRBD1. This CDR3 comprises 11 residues. V shed 6 bases and J 7 bases; nucleotides not matched to a gene: 2. Germline assignment: CDR1 MDHEN and CDR2 SYDVKM.

The chain employs TRBV7-2 and TRBJ2-3; TRBD2 agrees at 9 bases. The germline gives CDR1 SGHTA, CDR2 FQGNSA. The CDR3 sequence is 15 residues long. V was clipped by 1 base and J by 3 bases; unmatched bases: 2. CDR3 nucleotides: TGTGCCAGCAGCTTAGTGAGCGGGAGGACAGATACGCAGTATTTT. Translation gives CASSLVSGRTDTQYF.

This clonotype was detected ten times or more. The CDR3 sequence: CASSESTGASTDTQYF. DNA of the CDR3: TGCGCCAGCAGTGAGTCGACAGGGGCCAGCACAGATACGCAGTATTTT. The chain recombines TRBV10-1 with TRBJ2-3; 8 bases align to TRBD1. Germline V gives CDR1 WNHNN, CDR2 SYGVQD (reference sequence). Trimming took 0 bases from V and 0 from J; bases not matched to a gene: 2. This CDR3 has 16 amino acids.

V and J are TRBV7-8 and TRBJ1-1; D gene ambiguous. This CDR3 comprises 14 residues. V was shortened by 9 bases and J by 3 bases, with 17 bases between the two germline ends. Germline V gene sequence: CDR1 SGHVS, CDR2 FQNEAQ. The CDR3 DNA reads as TGTGCCAGTAGCAAAAGCGACGTATACACTGAAGCTTTCTTT. Amino acids: CASSKSDVYTEAFF. Drawing the rest from reference TRBV7-8 and TRBJ1-1, the complete variable domain is GAGVSQSPRYKVAKRGQDVALRCDPISGHVSLFWYQQALGQGPEFLTYFQNEAQLDKSGLPSDRFFAERPEGSVSTLKIQRTQQEDSAVYLCASSKSDVYTEAFFGQGTRLTVV.

Concerning this clonotype: The CDR3 does not close with the conserved phenylalanine or tryptophan, likely indicating a read error. Because the CDR3's place on the DNA is in doubt, the DNA is left out and the CDR3 is given as listed by TCRdb. The V and J genes are TRBV7-3 and TRBJ2-1; the listed D gene, TRBD1, was not tested against the DNA. CDR1 and CDR2 (germline): SGHTA, FQGTGA. Counting both end residues, the CDR3 totals 9 amino acids. The CDR3 is CASSSWDSQ.

This chain uses TRBV20-1 with TRBJ2-3; 9 nucleotides agree with TRBD2. This CDR3 is built from 14 residues. Germline V gene data show CDR1 as DFQATT and CDR2 as SNEGSKA (reference sequence). The junction had 4 bases not matched to a gene; V was cut back by 3 bases and J by 3 bases. The DNA for the CDR3 is TGCAGTGCTAGTATGCGGGGGGGGACAGATACGCAGTATTTT. This sequence encodes CSASMRGGTDTQYF.

This clonotype was observed a few times. This rearrangement joins TRBV7-2 to TRBJ2-7; 12 nucleotides line up with TRBD2. The CDR3 is made up of 16 amino acids. Trimming at V came to 4 bases and at J to 1 base, leaving 5 bases not matched to a gene. The germline gives CDR1 SGHTA, CDR2 FQGNSA. Here the CDR3 DNA reads TGTGCCAGCAGCTCCGACGGGACTAGCGGGTCCTACGAGCAGTACTTC. Translation: CASSSDGTSGSYEQYF.

This chain links TRBV13 with TRBJ1-1, with D uncertain. The CDR3 length is 14 residues. V lost 4 bases and J lost 2, with 11 bases in between. Germline CDR1 reads PRHDT; CDR2 reads FYEKMQ (reference sequence). CDR3 nucleotide sequence: TGTGCCAGCAGCTCCAAGGTTCTAAACACTGAAGCTTTCTTT. It encodes CASSSKVLNTEAFF.

In this sample, this clonotype turned up a few times. This chain connects TRBV6-5 to TRBJ2-7; 7 bases agree with TRBD1. J lost 5 bases, V lost 2 bases, and 3 bases had no gene match. Germline V gives CDR1 MNHEY, CDR2 SVGAGI. The CDR3 is made up of 13 amino acids. In nucleotides, the CDR3 is TGTGCCAGCAGTTACAACAGGGGCCACGAGCAGTACTTC. It codes for CASSYNRGHEQYF.